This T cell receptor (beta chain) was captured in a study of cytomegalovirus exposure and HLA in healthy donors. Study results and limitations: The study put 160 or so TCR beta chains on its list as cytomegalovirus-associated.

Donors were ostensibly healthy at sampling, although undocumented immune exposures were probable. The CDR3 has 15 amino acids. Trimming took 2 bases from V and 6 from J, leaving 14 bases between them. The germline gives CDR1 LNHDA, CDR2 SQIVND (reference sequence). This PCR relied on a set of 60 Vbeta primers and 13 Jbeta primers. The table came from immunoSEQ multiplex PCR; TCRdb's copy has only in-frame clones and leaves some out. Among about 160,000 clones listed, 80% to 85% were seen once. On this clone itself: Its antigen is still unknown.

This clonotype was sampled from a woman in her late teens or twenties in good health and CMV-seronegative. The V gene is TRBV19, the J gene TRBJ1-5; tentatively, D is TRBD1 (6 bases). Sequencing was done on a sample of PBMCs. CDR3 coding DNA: TGTGCCAGTAGTATATCAGGGGCGTTTGGTCAGCCCCAGCATTTT. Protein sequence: CASSISGAFGQPQHF.